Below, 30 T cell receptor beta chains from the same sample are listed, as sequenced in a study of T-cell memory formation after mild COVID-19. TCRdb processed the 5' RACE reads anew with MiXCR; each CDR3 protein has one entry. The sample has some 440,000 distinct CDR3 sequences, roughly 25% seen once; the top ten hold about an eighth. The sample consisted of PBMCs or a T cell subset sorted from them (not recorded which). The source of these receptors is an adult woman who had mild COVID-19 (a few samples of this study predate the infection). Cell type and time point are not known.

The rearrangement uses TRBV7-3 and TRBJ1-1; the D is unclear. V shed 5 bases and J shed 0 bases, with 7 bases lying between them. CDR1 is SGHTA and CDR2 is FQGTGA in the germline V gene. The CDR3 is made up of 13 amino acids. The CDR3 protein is CASSAQLNTEAFF. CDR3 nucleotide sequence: TGTGCCAGCAGCGCCCAGTTGAACACTGAAGCTTTCTTT.

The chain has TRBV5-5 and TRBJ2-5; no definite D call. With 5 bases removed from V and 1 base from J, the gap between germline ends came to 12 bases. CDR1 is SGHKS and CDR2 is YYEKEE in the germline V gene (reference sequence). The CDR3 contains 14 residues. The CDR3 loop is CASRRPGSQETQYF. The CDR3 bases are TGTGCCAGCAGGCGGCCGGGCAGCCAAGAGACCCAGTACTTC.

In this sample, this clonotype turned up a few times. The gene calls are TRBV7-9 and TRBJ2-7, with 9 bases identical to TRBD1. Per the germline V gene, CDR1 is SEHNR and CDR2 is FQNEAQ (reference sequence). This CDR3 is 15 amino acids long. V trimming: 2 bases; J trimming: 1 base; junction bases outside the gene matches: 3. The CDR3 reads CASSLPGQGSYEQYF. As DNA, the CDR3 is TGTGCCAGCAGCTTACCGGGACAGGGATCCTACGAGCAGTACTTC.

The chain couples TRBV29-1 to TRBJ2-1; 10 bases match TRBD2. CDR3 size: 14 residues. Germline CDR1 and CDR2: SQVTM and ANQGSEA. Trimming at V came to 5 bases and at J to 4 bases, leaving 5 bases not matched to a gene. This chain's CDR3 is CSVLASGSYNEQFF. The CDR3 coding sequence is TGCAGCGTTCTAGCTAGCGGGAGTTACAATGAGCAGTTCTTC.

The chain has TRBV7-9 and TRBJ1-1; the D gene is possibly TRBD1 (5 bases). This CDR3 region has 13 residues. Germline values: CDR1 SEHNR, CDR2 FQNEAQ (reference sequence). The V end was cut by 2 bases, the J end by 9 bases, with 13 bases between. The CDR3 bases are TGTGCCAGCAGCTTAAGAGGGGATGGGAAAGCTTTCTTT. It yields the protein CASSLRGDGKAFF.

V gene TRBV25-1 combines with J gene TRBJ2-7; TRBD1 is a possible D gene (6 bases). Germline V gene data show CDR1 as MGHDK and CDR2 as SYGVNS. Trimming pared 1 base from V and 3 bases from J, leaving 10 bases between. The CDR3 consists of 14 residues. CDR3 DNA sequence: TGTGCCAGCAGTGAATCACAGGGAGTCTACGAGCAGTACTTC. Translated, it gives CASSESQGVYEQYF.

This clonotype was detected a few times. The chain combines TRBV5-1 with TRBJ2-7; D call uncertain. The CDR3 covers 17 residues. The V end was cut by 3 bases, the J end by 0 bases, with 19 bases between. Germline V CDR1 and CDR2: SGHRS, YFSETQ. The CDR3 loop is CASSSHYGSISSYEQYF. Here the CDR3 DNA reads TGCGCCAGCAGCTCCCACTACGGAAGTATCAGCTCCTACGAGCAGTACTTC.

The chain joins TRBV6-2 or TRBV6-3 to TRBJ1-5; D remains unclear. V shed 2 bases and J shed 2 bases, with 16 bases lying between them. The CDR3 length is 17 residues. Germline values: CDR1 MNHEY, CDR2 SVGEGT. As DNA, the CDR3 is TGTGCCAGCAGTTACGGTTCAGCTCGGGAGGGCAATCAGCCCCAGCATTTT. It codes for CASSYGSAREGNQPQHF.

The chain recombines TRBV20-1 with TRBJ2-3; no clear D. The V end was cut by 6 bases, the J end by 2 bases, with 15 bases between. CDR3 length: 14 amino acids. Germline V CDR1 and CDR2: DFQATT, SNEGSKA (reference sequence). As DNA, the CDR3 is TGCAGTGCCGTACGGGCCCTTCTCACAGATACGCAGTATTTT. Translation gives CSAVRALLTDTQYF.

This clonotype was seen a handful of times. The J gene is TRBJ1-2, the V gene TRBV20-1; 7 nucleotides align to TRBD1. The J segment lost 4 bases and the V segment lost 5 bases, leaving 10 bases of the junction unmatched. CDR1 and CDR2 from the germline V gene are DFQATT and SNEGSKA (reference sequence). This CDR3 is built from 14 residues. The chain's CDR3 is CSAATPGQFYGYTF. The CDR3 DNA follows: TGCAGTGCTGCGACCCCGGGACAGTTCTATGGCTACACCTTC.

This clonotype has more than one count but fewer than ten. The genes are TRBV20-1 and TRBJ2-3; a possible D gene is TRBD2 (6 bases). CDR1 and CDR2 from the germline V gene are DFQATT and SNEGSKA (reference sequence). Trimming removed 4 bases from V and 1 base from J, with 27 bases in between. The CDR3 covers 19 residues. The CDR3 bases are TGCAGTGCTACGATTACCCCGGGACTCATGACGGGGGGCACAGATACGCAGTATTTT. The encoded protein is CSATITPGLMTGGTDTQYF.

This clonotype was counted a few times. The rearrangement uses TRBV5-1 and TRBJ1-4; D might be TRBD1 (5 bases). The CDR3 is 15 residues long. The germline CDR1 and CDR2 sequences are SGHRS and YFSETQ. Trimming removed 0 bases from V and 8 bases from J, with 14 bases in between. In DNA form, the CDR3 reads TGCGCCAGCAGCTTGGAAGGGACCGAGGGCGAAAAACTGTTTTTT. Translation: CASSLEGTEGEKLFF.

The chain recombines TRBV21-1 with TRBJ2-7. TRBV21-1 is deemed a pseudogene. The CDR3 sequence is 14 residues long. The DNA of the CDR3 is TGTGCCAGCATTTGTTGTACGGATACATACGAGCAGTACTTC. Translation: CASICCTDTYEQYF.

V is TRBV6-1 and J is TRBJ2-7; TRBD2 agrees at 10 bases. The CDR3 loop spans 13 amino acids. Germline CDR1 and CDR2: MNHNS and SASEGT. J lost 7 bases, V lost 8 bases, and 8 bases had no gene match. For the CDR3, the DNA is TGTGCCAGCCGAGCGGGAGGGCTCCGGGAGCAGTACTTC. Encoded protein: CASRAGGLREQYF.

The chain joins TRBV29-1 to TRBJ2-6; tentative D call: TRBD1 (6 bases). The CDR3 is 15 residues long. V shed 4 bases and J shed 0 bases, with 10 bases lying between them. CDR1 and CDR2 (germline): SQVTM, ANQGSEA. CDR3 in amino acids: CSVAGAPSGANVLTF. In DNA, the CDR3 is TGCAGCGTTGCAGGGGCACCCTCTGGGGCCAACGTCCTGACTTTC.

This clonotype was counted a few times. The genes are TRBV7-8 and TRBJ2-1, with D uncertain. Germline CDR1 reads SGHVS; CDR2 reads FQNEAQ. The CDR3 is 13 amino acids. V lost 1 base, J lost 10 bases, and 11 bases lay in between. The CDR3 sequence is CASSLGGVEEQFF. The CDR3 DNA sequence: TGTGCCAGCAGCTTAGGTGGGGTGGAGGAGCAGTTCTTC.

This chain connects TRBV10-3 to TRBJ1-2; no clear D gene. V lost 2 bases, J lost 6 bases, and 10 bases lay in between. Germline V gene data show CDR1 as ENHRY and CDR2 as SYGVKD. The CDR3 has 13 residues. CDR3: CAISEPPRNGYTF. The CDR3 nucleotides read TGTGCCATCAGTGAGCCTCCAAGAAATGGCTACACCTTC.

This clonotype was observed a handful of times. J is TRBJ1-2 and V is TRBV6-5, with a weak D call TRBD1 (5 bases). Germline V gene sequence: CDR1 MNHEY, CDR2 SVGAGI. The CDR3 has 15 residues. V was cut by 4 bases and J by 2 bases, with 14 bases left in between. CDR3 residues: CASSSGGVGNYGYTF. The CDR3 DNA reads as TGTGCCAGCAGTTCCGGGGGGGTGGGGAACTATGGCTACACCTTC.

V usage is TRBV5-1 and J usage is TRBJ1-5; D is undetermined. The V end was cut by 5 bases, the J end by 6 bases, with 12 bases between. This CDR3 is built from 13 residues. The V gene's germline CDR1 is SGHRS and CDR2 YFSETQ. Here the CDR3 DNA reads TGCGCCAGCAGTCCCGACGGACCTCAGCCCCAGCATTTT. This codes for CASSPDGPQPQHF. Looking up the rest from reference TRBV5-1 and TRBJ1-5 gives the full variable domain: KAGVTQTPRYLIKTRGQQVTLSCSPISGHRSVSWYQQTPGQGLQFLFEYFSETQRNKGNFPGRFSGRQFSNSRSEMNVSTLELGDSALYLCASSPDGPQPQHFGDGTRLSIL.

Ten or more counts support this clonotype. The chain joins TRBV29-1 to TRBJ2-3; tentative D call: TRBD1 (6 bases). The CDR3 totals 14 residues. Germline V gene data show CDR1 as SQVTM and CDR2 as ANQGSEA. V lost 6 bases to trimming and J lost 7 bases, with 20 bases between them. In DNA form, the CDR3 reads TGCAGCGTAGAGGCCTACAGGGCGGTAAATACGCAGTATTTT. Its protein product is CSVEAYRAVNTQYF.

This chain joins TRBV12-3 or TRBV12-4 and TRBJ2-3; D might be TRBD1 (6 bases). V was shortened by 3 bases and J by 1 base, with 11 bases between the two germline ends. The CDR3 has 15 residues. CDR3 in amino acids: CASSFSGAGTDTQYF. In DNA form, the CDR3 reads TGTGCCAGCAGTTTCTCAGGGGCGGGCACAGATACGCAGTATTTT.

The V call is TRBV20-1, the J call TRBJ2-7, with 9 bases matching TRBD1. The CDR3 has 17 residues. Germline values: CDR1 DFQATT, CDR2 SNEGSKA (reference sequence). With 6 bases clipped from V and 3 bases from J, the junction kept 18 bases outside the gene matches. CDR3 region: CSARLRTGAQIVYEQYF. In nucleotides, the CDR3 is TGCAGTGCCCGACTTAGGACAGGGGCCCAGATCGTCTACGAGCAGTACTTC.

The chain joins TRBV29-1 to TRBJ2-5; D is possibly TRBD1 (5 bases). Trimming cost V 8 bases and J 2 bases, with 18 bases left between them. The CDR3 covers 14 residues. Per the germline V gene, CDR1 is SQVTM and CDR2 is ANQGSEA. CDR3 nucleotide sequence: TGCAGCCCAAGGTCACGAGCAGGGCAAGAGACCCAGTACTTC. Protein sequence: CSPRSRAGQETQYF. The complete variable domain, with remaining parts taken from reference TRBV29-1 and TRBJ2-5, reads SAVISQKPSRDICQRGTSLTIQCQVDSQVTMMFWYRQQPGQSLTLIATANQGSEATYESGFVIDKFPISRPNLTFSTLTVSNMSPEDSSIYLCSPRSRAGQETQYFGPGTRLLVL.

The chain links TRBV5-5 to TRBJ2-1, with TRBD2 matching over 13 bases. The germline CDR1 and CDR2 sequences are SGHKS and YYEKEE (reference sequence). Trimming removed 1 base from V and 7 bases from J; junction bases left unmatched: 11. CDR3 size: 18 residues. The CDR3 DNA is TGTGCCAGCAGCTTGATACTCTGGACTAGCGGGAGAGAGAATGAGCAGTTCTTC. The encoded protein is CASSLILWTSGRENEQFF.

The CDR3 DNA reads TGCAGCGCGCTCTTTGACAGACCCTACGAGCAGTACTTC. Translating it yields CSALFDRPYEQYF. The rearrangement links TRBV29-1 to TRBJ2-7, with D possibly being TRBD1 (5 bases). CDR3 length: 13 residues. Deletions cut 7 bases from V and 2 bases from J, with 15 bases between. Germline CDR1 SQVTM, CDR2 ANQGSEA.

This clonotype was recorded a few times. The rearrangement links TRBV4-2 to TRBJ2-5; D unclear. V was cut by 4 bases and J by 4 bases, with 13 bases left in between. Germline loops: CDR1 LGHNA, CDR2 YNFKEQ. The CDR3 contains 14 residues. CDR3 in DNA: TGTGCCAGCAGCCTCTCTCAGCGAGGAGAGACCCAGTACTTC. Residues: CASSLSQRGETQYF.

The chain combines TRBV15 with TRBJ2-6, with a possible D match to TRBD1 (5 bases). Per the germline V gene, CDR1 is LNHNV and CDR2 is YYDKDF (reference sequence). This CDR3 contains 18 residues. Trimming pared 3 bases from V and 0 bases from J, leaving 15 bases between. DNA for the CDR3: TGTGCCACCAGCAGCCTAATGGCGACAGTCTCTGGGGCCAACGTCCTGACTTTC. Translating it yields CATSSLMATVSGANVLTF.

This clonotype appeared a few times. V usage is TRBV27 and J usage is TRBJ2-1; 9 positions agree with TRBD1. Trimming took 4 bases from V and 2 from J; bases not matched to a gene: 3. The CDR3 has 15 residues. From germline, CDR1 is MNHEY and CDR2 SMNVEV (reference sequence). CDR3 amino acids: CASSSRTGAYNEQFF. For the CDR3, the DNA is TGTGCCAGCAGTTCAAGGACAGGGGCCTACAATGAGCAGTTCTTC.

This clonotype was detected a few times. The CDR3 nucleotides are TGCAGCGCCTCAGGATGGACGCAGTATTTT. Residues: CSASGWTQYF. The V call is TRBV29-1, the J call TRBJ2-3; D ambiguous. The CDR3 length is 10 residues. V shed 7 bases and J shed 9 bases, with 11 bases lying between them. CDR1 SQVTM and CDR2 ANQGSEA come from the germline V gene.

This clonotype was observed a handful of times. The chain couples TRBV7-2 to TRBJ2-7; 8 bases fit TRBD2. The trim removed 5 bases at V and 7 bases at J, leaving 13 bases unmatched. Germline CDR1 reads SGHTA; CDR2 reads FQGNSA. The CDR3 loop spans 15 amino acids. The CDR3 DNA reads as TGTGCCAGCAGCCACCAGTGGAGCGGGAGCAAAGAGCAGTACTTC. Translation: CASSHQWSGSKEQYF.